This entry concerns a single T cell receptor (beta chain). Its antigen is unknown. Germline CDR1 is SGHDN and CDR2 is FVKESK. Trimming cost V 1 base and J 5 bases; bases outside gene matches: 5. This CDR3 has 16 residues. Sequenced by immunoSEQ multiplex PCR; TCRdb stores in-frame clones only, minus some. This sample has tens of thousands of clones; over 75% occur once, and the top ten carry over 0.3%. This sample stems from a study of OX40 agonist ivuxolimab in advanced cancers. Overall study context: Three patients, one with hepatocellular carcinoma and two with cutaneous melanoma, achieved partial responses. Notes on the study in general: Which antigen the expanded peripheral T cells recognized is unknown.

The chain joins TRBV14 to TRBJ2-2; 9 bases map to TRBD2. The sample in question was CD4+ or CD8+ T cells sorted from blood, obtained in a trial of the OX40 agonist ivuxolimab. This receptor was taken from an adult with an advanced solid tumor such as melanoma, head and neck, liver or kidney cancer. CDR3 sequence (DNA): TGTGCCAGCAGCCAAGTTCGAGCGGGGGGAACCGGGGAGCTGTTTTTT. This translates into CASSQVRAGGTGELFF.